The source of this T cell receptor (beta chain) is a study of OX40 agonist ivuxolimab in advanced cancers. Trimming removed 0 bases from V and 0 bases from J, with 13 bases in between. CDR3 length equals 17 residues. The germline V gene has CDR1 SGHRS and CDR2 YFSETQ. Generated by immunoSEQ multiplex PCR, the TCRdb table keeps only in-frame clones and is missing some. Of 55,000 to 75,000 clones listed, approximately 86% were seen once; the top ten hold 1.1%. The sequence derives from an adult with an advanced solid tumor such as melanoma, head and neck, liver or kidney cancer. The chain recombines TRBV5-1 with TRBJ1-3; D remains ambiguous. Sequenced material: CD4+ or CD8+ T cells sorted from blood, taken in a trial of the OX40 agonist ivuxolimab. DNA of the CDR3: TGCGCCAGCAGCTTGGTAGGGTCCGGCTCCTCTGGAAACACCATATATTTT. The encoded protein is CASSLVGSGSSGNTIYF.